This T cell receptor beta chain stems from a study of T-cell reconstitution after alpha-beta-depleted transplantation in children. Unique molecular identifiers were built into the TCRbeta library. TCRdb independently ran MiXCR on the PCR reads; one entry per CDR3 protein. Here the sample spans about 440,000 distinct CDR3 sequences, 43% being singletons. This TCR was recovered from a girl aged 2 to 10 with aplastic anemia, due to receive a stem cell transplant. The sample here was PBMCs, taken before TCRalphabeta/CD19-depleted stem cell transplant.

The CDR3 sequence: CASSRGDGYTDTQYF. CDR3 nucleotide sequence: TGCGCCAGCAGCCGAGGGGACGGCTACACAGATACGCAGTATTTT. The chain couples TRBV5-1 to TRBJ2-3, with D possibly called TRBD1 or TRBD2 (5 bases each). There are 15 residues in the CDR3. From germline, CDR1 is SGHRS and CDR2 YFSETQ. The V and J ends lost 4 bases and 2 bases respectively, with 14 bases between them. The full variable domain, rest sourced from reference TRBV5-1 and TRBJ2-3, is KAGVTQTPRYLIKTRGQQVTLSCSPISGHRSVSWYQQTPGQGLQFLFEYFSETQRNKGNFPGRFSGRQFSNSRSEMNVSTLELGDSALYLCASSRGDGYTDTQYFGPGTRLTVL.